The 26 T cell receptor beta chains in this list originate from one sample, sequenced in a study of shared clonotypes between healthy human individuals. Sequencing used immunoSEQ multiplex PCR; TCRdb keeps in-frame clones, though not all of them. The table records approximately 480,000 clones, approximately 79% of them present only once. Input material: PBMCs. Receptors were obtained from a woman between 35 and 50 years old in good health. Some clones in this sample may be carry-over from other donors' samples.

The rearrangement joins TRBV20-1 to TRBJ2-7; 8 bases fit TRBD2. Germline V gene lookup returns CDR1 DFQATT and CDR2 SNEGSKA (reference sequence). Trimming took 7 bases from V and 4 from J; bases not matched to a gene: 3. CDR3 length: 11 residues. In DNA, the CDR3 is TGCAGTGTAAGCGGGGGTTACGAGCAGTACTTC. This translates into CSVSGGYEQYF.

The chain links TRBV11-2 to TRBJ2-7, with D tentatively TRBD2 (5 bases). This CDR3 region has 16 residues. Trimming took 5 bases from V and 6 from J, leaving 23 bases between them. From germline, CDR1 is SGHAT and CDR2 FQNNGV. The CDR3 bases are TGTGCCAGCAGCCCTTTCACTATCACTAGTCGGACCGAGCAGTACTTC. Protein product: CASSPFTITSRTEQYF.

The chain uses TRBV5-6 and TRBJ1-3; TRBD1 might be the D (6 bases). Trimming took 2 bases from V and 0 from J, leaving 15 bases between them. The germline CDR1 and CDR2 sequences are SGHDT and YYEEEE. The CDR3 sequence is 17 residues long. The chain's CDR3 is CASSFQDSLYSGNTIYF. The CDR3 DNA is TGTGCCAGCAGCTTTCAGGACAGCCTTTACTCTGGAAACACCATATATTTT.

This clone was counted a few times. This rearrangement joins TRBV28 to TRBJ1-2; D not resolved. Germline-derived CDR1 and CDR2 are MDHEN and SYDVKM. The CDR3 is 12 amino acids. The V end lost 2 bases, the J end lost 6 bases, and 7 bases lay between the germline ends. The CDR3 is CASSLVGNGYTF. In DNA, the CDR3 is TGTGCCAGCAGTTTAGTGGGGAATGGCTACACCTTC.

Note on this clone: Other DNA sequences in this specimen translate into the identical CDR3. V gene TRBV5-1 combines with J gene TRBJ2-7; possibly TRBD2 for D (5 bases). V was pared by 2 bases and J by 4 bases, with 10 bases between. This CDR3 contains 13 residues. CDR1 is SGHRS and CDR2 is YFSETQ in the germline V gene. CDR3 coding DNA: TGCGCCAGCAGCTTCCGGGGTGCATACGAGCAGTACTTC. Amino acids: CASSFRGAYEQYF.

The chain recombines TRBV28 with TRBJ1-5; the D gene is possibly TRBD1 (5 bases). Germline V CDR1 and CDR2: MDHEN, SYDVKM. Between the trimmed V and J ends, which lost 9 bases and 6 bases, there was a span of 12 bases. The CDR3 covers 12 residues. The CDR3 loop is CASITGGQPQHF. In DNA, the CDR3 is TGTGCCAGTATTACCGGGGGTCAGCCCCAGCATTTT.

CDR3 nucleotide sequence: TGTGCCAGCAGCTTAGAGGGAGGCGGGATCTACGAGCAGTACTTC. Its translation is CASSLEGGGIYEQYF. This chain connects TRBV7-2 to TRBJ2-7; D may be TRBD2 (6 bases). Germline V gives CDR1 SGHTA, CDR2 FQGNSA. Trimming pared 1 base from V and 3 bases from J, leaving 13 bases between. The CDR3 spans 15 residues. The entire variable domain, with the rest obtained from reference TRBV7-2 and TRBJ2-7, is as follows: GAGVSQSPSNKVTEKGKDVELRCDPISGHTALYWYRQSLGQGLEFLIYFQGNSAPDKSGLPSDRFSAERTGGSVSTLTIQRTQQEDSAVYLCASSLEGGGIYEQYFGPGTRLTVT.

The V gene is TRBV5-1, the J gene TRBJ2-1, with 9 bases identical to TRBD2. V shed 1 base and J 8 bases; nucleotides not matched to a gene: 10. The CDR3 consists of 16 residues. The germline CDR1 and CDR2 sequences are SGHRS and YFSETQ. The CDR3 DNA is TGCGCCAGCAGCTTGAGGCTAGCGGGGCAGGATGATGAGCAGTTCTTC. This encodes CASSLRLAGQDDEQFF.

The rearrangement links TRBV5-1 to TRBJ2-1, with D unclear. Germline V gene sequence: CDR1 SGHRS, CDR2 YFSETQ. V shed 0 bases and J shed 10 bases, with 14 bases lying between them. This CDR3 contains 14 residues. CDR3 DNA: TGCGCCAGCAGCTTGGGAGGTAGCTTCGACGAGCAGTTCTTC. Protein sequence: CASSLGGSFDEQFF.

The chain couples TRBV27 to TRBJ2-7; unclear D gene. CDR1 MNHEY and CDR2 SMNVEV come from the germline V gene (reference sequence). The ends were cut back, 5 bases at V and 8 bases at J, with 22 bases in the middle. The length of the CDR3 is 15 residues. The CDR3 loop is CASSASTRAGFQQYF. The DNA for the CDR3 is TGTGCCAGCAGTGCCTCTACTCGCGCTGGTTTTCAGCAGTACTTC.

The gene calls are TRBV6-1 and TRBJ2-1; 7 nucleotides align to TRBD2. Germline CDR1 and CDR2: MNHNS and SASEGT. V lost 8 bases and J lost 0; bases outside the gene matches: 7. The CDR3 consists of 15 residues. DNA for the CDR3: TGTGCCAGCGATCTAGCGGCCAACTCCTACAATGAGCAGTTCTTC. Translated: CASDLAANSYNEQFF.

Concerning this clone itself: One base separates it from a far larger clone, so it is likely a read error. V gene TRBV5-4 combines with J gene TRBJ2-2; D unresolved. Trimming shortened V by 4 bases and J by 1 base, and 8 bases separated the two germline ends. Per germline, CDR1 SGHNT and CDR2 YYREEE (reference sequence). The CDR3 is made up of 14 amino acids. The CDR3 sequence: CASSTPRNTGELFF. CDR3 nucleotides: TGTGCCAGCAGCACCCCCAGGAACACCGGGGAGCTGTTTTTT.

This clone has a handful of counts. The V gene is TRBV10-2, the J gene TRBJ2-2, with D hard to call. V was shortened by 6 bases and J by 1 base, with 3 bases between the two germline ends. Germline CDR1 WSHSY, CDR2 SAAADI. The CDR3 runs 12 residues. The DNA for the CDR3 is TGCGCCAGCAGGGAGAACACCGGGGAGCTGTTTTTT. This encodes CASRENTGELFF.

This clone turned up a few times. CDR3 DNA: TGTGCCAGCAGCTCTCGATCCGGACAGGACGCATTTGGCTACACCTTC. Encoded protein: CASSSRSGQDAFGYTF. V usage is TRBV5-5 and J usage is TRBJ1-2; TRBD1 matches at 7 bases. V shed 3 bases and J 7 bases; nucleotides not matched to a gene: 15. Germline values: CDR1 SGHKS, CDR2 YYEKEE (reference sequence). The CDR3 runs 16 residues.

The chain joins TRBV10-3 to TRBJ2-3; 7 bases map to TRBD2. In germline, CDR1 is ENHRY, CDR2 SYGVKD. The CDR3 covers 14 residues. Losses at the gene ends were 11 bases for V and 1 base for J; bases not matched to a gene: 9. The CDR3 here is CAAMREIGTDTQYF. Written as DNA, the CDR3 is TGTGCCGCTATGCGGGAGATCGGCACAGATACGCAGTATTTT.

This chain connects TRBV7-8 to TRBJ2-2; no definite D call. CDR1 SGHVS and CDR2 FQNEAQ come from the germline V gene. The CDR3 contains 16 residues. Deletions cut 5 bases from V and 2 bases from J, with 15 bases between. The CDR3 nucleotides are TGTGCCAGCAGCCAAGCCGGCCCGACTAACACCGGGGAGCTGTTTTTT. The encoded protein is CASSQAGPTNTGELFF.

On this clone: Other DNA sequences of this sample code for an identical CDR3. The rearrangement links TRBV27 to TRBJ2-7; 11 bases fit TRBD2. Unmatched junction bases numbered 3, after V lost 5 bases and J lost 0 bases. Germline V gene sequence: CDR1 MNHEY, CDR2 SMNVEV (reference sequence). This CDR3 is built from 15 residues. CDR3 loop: CASSLGTSGSYEQYF. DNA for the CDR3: TGTGCCAGCAGTCTCGGGACTAGCGGCTCCTACGAGCAGTACTTC.

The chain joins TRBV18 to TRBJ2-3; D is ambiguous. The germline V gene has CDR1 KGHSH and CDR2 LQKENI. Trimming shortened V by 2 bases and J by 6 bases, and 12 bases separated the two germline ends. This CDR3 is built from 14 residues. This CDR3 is CASSPAPNSDTQYF. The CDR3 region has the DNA TGTGCCAGCTCACCAGCTCCCAACTCGGATACGCAGTATTTT.

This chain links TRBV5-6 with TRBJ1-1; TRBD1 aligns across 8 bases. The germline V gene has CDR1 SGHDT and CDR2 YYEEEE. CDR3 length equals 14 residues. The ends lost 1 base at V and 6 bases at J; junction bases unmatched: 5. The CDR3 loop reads CASSLTQGASEAFF. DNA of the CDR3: TGTGCCAGCAGCTTGACTCAGGGGGCTTCTGAAGCTTTCTTT.

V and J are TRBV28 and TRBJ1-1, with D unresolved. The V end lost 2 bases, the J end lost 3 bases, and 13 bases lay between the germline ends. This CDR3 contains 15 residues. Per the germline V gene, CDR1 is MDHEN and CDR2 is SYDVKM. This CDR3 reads CASSLRGRRDTEAFF. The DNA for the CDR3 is TGTGCCAGCAGTTTACGCGGACGTAGAGACACTGAAGCTTTCTTT.

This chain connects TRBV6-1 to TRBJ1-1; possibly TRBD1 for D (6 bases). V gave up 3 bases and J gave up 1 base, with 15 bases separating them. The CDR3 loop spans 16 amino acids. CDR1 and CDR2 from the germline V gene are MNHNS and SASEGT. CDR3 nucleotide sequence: TGTGCCAGCAGTGACGGTACAGGGCAGGGGAACACTGAAGCTTTCTTT. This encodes CASSDGTGQGNTEAFF.

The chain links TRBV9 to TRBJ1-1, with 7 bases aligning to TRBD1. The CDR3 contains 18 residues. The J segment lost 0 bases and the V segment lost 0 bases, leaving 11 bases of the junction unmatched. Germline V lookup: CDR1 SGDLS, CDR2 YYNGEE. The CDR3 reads CASSVATRGTAMNTEAFF. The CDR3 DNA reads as TGTGCCAGCAGCGTAGCTACAAGGGGGACAGCCATGAACACTGAAGCTTTCTTT.

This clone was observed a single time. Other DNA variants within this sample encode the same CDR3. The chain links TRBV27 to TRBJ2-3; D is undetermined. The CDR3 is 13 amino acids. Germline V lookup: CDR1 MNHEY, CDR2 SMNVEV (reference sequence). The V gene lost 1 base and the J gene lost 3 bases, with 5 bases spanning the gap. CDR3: CASSLLGTDTQYF. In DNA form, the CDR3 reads TGTGCCAGCAGTTTATTAGGGACAGATACGCAGTATTTT.

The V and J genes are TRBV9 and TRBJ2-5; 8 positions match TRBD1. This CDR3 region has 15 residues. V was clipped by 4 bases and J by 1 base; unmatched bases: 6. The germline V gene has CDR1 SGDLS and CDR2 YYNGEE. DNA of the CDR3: TGTGCCAGCAGCCCCTCAGGGGGCAGCCAAGAGACCCAGTACTTC. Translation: CASSPSGGSQETQYF.

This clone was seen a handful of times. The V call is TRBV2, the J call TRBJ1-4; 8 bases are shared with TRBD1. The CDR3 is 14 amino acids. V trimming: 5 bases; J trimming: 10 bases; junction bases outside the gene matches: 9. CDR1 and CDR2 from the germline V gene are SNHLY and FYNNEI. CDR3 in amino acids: CASSYDRGYVKLFF. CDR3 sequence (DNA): TGTGCCAGCAGTTACGACAGGGGATATGTAAAACTGTTTTTT.

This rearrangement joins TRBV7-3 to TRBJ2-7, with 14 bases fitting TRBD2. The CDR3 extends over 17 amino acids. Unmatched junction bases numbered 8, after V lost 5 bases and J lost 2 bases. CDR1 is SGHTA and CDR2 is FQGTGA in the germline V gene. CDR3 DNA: TGTGCCAGCAGCATTACCGGGACTAGCGGGAGTCCCTACGAGCAGTACTTC. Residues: CASSITGTSGSPYEQYF.